The TCR beta chain under discussion was sequenced for a study of identical twins. This clonotype was found a few times. V shed 7 bases, J shed 6 bases, and the junction held 12 bases outside the gene matches. The CDR3 length is 16 residues. The V gene's germline CDR1 is MNHEY and CDR2 SVGEGT. With template switching, a universal primer site was added, and the cDNA carried unique molecular identifiers. TCRdb reprocessed the 5' RACE reads with MiXCR, giving one entry per CDR3 protein. Of 690,000 or so distinct CDR3 sequences listed, about 9.4% are singletons. The same specimen was also included in a second study, on yellow fever vaccine responses in identical twins.

The clonotype originates from a woman younger than 35 in good health. The sequencing input was PBMCs. The chain uses TRBV6-2 or TRBV6-3 and TRBJ2-5; 12 nucleotides agree with TRBD1. DNA of the CDR3: TGTGCCAGCACCCCAGAGGGGACAGGGGGCTTTCAGACCCAGTACTTC. This translates into CASTPEGTGGFQTQYF.